This TCR beta chain comes out of a study of cytomegalovirus exposure and HLA in healthy donors (dated by TCRdb to about 2017). In the study overall: In an earlier analysis of fewer than 750 of the donors, 250 to 350 Gb of sequence data and 95 million to 130 million unique TCR beta sequences from about 179 million T cells were reported. An early release covering over 500 HLA-typed donors comprised about 300 gigabases of sequencing data and 65 million to 100 million unique TCR sequences. Of the 398 genotyped donors, around 81% fell in the genetic ancestry cluster associated with self-reported Caucasian donors. The study aimed to test whether cataloging public T cell receptors could reveal signatures of past pathogen exposure. The T cell repertoires of 666 subjects were profiled by immunosequencing and related to cytomegalovirus serostatus. A separate validation cohort of approximately 120 different subjects was used in addition to the roughly 720-subject first cohort. The study combined high-throughput TCR immunosequencing, statistical association of individual TCRs with disease status, and machine learning to predict cytomegalovirus infection status. In a later analysis, previously published TCR beta repertoires from some 640 donors were re-analyzed and high-resolution HLA genotyping was added so that TCR occurrence patterns could be studied. In the later analysis, no new phenotypic data were used to find candidate immune exposures; instead, reliance was placed on TCR beta sequences and their occurrence across donors. An earlier analysis of nearly 600 of the donors applied high-throughput TCR beta sequencing to assess whether each TCR beta V gene segment acted as functional or pseudogenic. Donor age, sex, ethnicity and CMV serostatus were compiled together with the repertoire data. Genome-wide SNP genotypes for about 65% of the roughly 670 donors were used in a later genetic analysis, which treated that subset as a discovery cohort. Every repertoire in the discovery cohort had been generated on one and the same sequencing platform. HLA typing covered class I and class II loci at four-digit resolution. The number of donors typed differed by locus, with roughly 620-640 for A, B, C, DRB1 and DQB1, around 520 for DQA1, about 610 for DPA1, and 450 to 480 for DPB1. A handful of DR-DQ haplotypes were handled as single units for association and clustering because linkage in the cohort was strong. Across 398 genotyped donors of the cohort, an average of approximately 240,000 unique TCR beta nucleotide sequences per donor were sequenced, and around 20% of those sequences were non-productive. The paper as a whole reports these results and caveats: This cohort had only TCR beta chains sequenced, and the lack of alpha or paired-chain data limited which features could be detected. In a later analysis, the rate of TCR association differed among HLA loci, with DRB1 alleles having the most associated TCRs and HLA-C alleles having the fewest. A few of the identified cytomegalovirus-associated TCR beta chains were confirmed in vitro to be specific for cytomegalovirus antigens. Assigning TCR associations to individual alleles was difficult when HLA alleles, especially DR and DQ, strongly co-occurred. Linkage disequilibrium might explain the correlated functional status among segregating V segments, but an unknown experimental factor could not be excluded. According to a later genetic analysis, donors in an Asian-associated ancestry cluster had fewer N-insertions in productive TCRs than the roughly 670-donor mean. A cluster of highly shared sequence variants was judged likely to represent a technical artifact of the sequencing pipeline. An association between a missense DCLRE1C variant and V-gene and J-gene trimming of TCR beta chains was found in a later genetic analysis and replicated in an independent cohort. It was suggested by the authors that the approach could potentially be generalized to other disease states and immunological phenotypes. Most CMV-associated TCR beta chains appeared to be HLA-restricted in a later analysis, and the HLA associations seemed to be driven largely by CMV exposure. Several of the top co-occurrence clusters appeared to be linked to parvovirus B19, influenza, CMV and Epstein-Barr virus, according to a later analysis. The presence/absence analyses assumed that sequencing depth was roughly uniform across donors, and that assumption may not be true. A further reported finding was that TCR beta sequences accurately predicted the HLA-A and HLA-B alleles for most subjects in the first cohort. The classifier was reported to diagnose cytomegalovirus status with high specificity and sensitivity in both the original cohort and the validation cohort. In an earlier analysis of some 640 of the donors, most TCR beta V segments were observed in productive rearrangements about 87% or about 30% of the time, broadly matching IMGT annotations. Most TCR sequences were seen in very few donors, while some public TCRs were found in many individuals. Some IMGT-functional V segments, including TRBV6-2 and TRBV6-3, could not be distinguished by the 87-base-pair reads and were therefore excluded. A later analysis associated 15,000 to 20,000 TCR beta sequences with specific HLA alleles at a false discovery rate of 0.05. CMV serostatus was the only immune exposure information available for the cohort. The study listed approximately 160 TCR beta chains as associated with cytomegalovirus. Because HLA typing was unavailable for some donors at each locus, only the typed subset was used in association tests. The earlier analysis of about 600 of the donors excluded seventeen rarely observed V segments, including chromosome 9 orphons, because counts were too low. A later analysis found that HLA-associated TCR beta chains were more clonally expanded and had lower generation probabilities than equally common non-associated chains.

Libraries were prepared through the immunoSEQ multiplex PCR assay. For the multiplex PCR, a mixture combining 60 forward primers for TCR Vbeta segments and 13 reverse primers for TCR Jbeta segments was used. The CDR3 region of rearranged TCR beta genes was amplified from genomic DNA with a multiplex PCR assay. On the Illumina HiSeq System, the amplified TCR beta libraries were sequenced as 87-base-pair reads. The study's own analysis went as follows. In a later analysis, roughly 80 million unique TCR beta chains were counted across the 690 or so repertoires, and roughly 10 million of these chains were shared by at least two donors. Raw reads were error-corrected and collapsed into unique sequences by a nearest-neighbor algorithm in which closely related sequences were merged to remove PCR and sequencing errors. CDR3 sequences were aligned to IMGT reference sequences to assign V, D and J gene segments. For a sequence to be retained, a match of at least six nucleotides to both a V gene segment and a J gene segment was required. Rearrangements were classified as productive when the CDR3 lacked stop codons and remained in frame with V and J, and all other rearrangements were classified as non-productive. CDR3 was defined by IMGT convention, running from the second conserved V-encoded cysteine to the conserved J-encoded phenylalanine. The earlier analysis of about 590 of the donors excluded sequences that lacked an unambiguous match to a single V gene segment. In an earlier analysis of almost 600 of the donors, a V segment was called functional when productive rearrangements were above 56.7%, and segregating when the standard deviation between donors exceeded 5%. A statistical classification framework was built to diagnose cytomegalovirus status from the catalog of TCR beta chain sequences. In a later analysis, TCR nucleotide sequences were compared against IMGT/GENE-DB human TR gene sequences so that V and J genes could be assigned. The TCRdist pipeline was used in a later analysis to assign CDR3 sequences and most-parsimonious VDJ recombination scenarios. In a later analysis, each TCR beta chain was defined by its CDR3 amino acid sequence together with its V-gene family, and reads without a unique V-gene family were excluded. To address suspected cross-contamination and a sequencing artifact, a later analysis removed several hundred highly shared, low-generation-probability nucleotide sequences. In a later analysis, a clonal expansion index for each public chain was calculated from normalized within-repertoire ranks of inferred template counts. In a later analysis, generation probabilities were computed with a VDJ recombination model fitted to out-of-frame rearrangements, and the resulting probabilities were checked against IGoR. In a later analysis, TCR-TCR, TCR-HLA and TCR-CMV co-occurrence was scored with hypergeometric tests, and a repertoire-size bias correction was applied to TCR pairs. To estimate false discovery rates, a later analysis permuted the HLA or CMV assignments 20 times. A later analysis grouped co-occurring TCRs with DBSCAN, adding TCRdist sequence similarity when clustering within HLA-allele-positive subsets. Co-occurrence clustering excluded repertoires with fewer than 30,000 or more than 120,000 public chains, plus five with anomalous nucleotide sharing. TCRdb mirrors the immuneACCESS table, restricted to in-frame sequences. Some clones are absent from its copies; in checked studies, under half trace to an unresolved V gene, and the reason for the others is unknown. Clone size and the V and J calls come from that table; the DNA yielded D and trimming. This sample lists roughly 110,000 clones; about 70% were detected once. Of the sample, 2% to 2.5% falls within the top ten clones.

Concerning this clone: Its binding antigen is unknown. No quality values exist for individual bases; no much larger clone is one base distant.

The cohort comprised fewer than 700 healthy bone marrow donors. At the time of sampling, all cohort members were nominally healthy, though unrecorded immune exposures were likely present. Of the roughly 630 cohort members, nearly 300 had a positive CMV serostatus and just over 350 had a negative one, while no CMV serostatus was recorded for the donor. Every donor gave a peripheral blood sample, and the peripheral blood mononuclear cells from that sample were used for TCR beta sequencing. The Qiagen DNeasy Blood Extraction Kit was used to extract genomic DNA from the blood cell samples. The CDR3 spans 14 residues, from the cysteine through the phenylalanine. Of the read, only the CDR3 DNA is kept; its 42 bases are in frame from base 1. V and J are trimmed by 3 bases and 6 bases, and the gene matches miss 4 bases of the junction. In the germline V gene, CDR1 corresponds to SQVTM and CDR2 to ANQGSEA.

The chain uses TRBV29-1 and TRBJ2-2; 10 bases in the middle match TRBD1. This TCR was sampled from a human donor in good health. What was sequenced was PBMCs. The CDR3 in this case is CSVDPGTGAGELFF. The nucleotides read TGCAGCGTTGACCCCGGGACAGGGGCCGGGGAGCTGTTTTTT.